The 2 T cell receptor beta chains reported below all come from one sample, sequenced in a study of shared clonotypes between healthy human individuals. Sequenced by immunoSEQ multiplex PCR; TCRdb stores in-frame clones only, minus some. The sample includes approximately 1.1 million clones, about 84% of them seen just once. Sequencing was carried out using memory CD4+ T cells from PBMCs. The subset is: CD45RA-negative fraction. Source of these receptors: a man aged 18 to 29 in good health. Some clones in this sample may be carry-over from other donors' samples.

This clone was detected ten times or more. Other DNA sequences in this specimen translate into the identical CDR3. V and J are TRBV6-5 and TRBJ1-2; D is ambiguous. The V gene's germline CDR1 is MNHEY and CDR2 SVGAGI. This CDR3 has 14 amino acids. Trimming cost V 0 bases and J 1 base, with 6 bases left between them. CDR3 sequence: CASSYSRGNYGYTF. The CDR3, as DNA: TGTGCCAGCAGTTACTCGCGGGGTAACTATGGCTACACCTTC.

In its sample, this clone was seen once. In DNA form, the CDR3 reads TGTGCCAGCAGCCGGGGATTGGGACAGGGGAACGGGGAGCTGTTTTTT. It is translated as CASSRGLGQGNGELFF. This sequence joins TRBV13 and TRBJ2-2, with 10 bases matching TRBD1. V was clipped by 5 bases and J by 7 bases; unmatched bases: 10. This CDR3 has 16 residues. Germline V gives CDR1 PRHDT, CDR2 FYEKMQ (reference sequence).